The next 3 T cell receptor beta chains were all read from a single sample in a study of cytomegalovirus exposure and HLA in healthy donors. PCR amplification relied on 60 Vbeta primers (plus 13 Jbeta primers). Generated by immunoSEQ multiplex PCR, the TCRdb table keeps only in-frame clones and is missing some. The sample consists of some 150,000 clones, roughly four fifths of them appearing once. Sequencing used PBMCs. The receptors stem from a man between 18 and 35 years old in good health and CMV-seropositive.

This clone was observed a single time. V is TRBV7-3 and J is TRBJ2-6; TRBD1 agrees at 8 bases. Germline loops: CDR1 SGHTA, CDR2 FQGTGA. The V gene end was trimmed by 5 bases and the J gene end by 4 bases; junction bases not matched to a gene: 10. CDR3 length: 17 amino acids. For the CDR3, the DNA is TGTGCCAGCAGCCCCGGACAGGGAAGGCGGGGGGCCAACGTCCTGACTTTC. Protein: CASSPGQGRRGANVLTF.

V and J are TRBV29-1 and TRBJ1-4; the D gene is possibly TRBD1 (5 bases). V gave up 3 bases and J gave up 8 bases, with 10 bases separating them. CDR1 is SQVTM, CDR2 ANQGSEA, per germline. The CDR3 has 12 residues. CDR3 sequence (DNA): TGCAGCGTTGAGCAGGGTCGAGAAAAACTGTTTTTT. Amino acids: CSVEQGREKLFF.

The CDR3, as DNA: TGTGCCAGCGGCCGCGGGGGCAATCAGCCCCAGCATTTT. Translated: CASGRGGNQPQHF. The chain recombines TRBV6-5 with TRBJ1-5; D gene ambiguous. Per the germline V gene, CDR1 is MNHEY and CDR2 is SVGAGI. The CDR3 loop spans 13 amino acids. Trimming took 8 bases from V and 2 from J, leaving 10 bases between them.